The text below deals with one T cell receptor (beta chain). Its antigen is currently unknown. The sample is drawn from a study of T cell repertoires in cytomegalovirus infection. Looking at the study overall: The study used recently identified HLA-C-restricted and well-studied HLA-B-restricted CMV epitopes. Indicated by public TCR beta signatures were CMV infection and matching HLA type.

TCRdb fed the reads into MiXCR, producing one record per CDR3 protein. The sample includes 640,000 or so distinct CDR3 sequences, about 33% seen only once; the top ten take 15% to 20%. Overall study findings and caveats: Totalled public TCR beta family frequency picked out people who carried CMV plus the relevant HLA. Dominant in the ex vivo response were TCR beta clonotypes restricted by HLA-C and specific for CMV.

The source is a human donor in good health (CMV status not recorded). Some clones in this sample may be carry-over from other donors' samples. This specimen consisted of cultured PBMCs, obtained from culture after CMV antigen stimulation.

The CDR3 sequence: CASSEGRVEKLFF. The CDR3 DNA is TGTGCCAGCAGTGAAGGGCGAGTTGAAAAACTGTTTTTT. The chain employs TRBV2 and TRBJ1-4; D ambiguous. V was cut by 1 base and J by 7 bases, with 7 bases left in between. The CDR3 length is 13 residues. From germline, CDR1 is SNHLY and CDR2 FYNNEI.